The 14 T cell receptor beta chains presented below share a single source sample, sequenced in a study of blood T cell repertoires in COVID-19. Sequencing was performed with immunoSEQ multiplex PCR; in TCRdb, only in-frame clones are kept and a portion is missing. This sample has under 300,000 clones, with 86% found just once. The sequencing input was peripheral blood. These TCRs come from a man older than 75 with acute or convalescent COVID-19.

This sequence joins TRBV7-2 and TRBJ2-1; D call uncertain. The CDR3 extends over 13 amino acids. Germline V gene sequence: CDR1 SGHTA, CDR2 FQGNSA. Trimming removed 5 bases at V and 6 bases at J, with 11 bases between. The CDR3 DNA reads as TGTGCCAGCAGCCCCGGGTTCCCCAATGAGCAGTTCTTC. It yields the protein CASSPGFPNEQFF.

The chain uses TRBV2 and TRBJ1-5; tentatively, D is TRBD1 (6 bases). From germline, CDR1 is SNHLY and CDR2 FYNNEI. The CDR3 is 14 amino acids. V was trimmed by 7 bases and J by 4 bases, leaving 14 bases between them. This chain's CDR3 is CASTQGHRNQPQHF. CDR3 in DNA: TGTGCCAGCACACAGGGCCATCGAAATCAGCCCCAGCATTTT.

The chain couples TRBV24-1 to TRBJ2-3, with 7 bases aligning to TRBD1. In germline, CDR1 is KGHDR, CDR2 SFDVKD. The ends lost 3 bases at V and 5 bases at J; junction bases unmatched: 13. The CDR3 has 17 amino acids. The chain's CDR3 is CATSDTYRGSQGDTQYF. The CDR3 coding sequence is TGTGCCACCAGTGATACTTACAGGGGAAGTCAAGGAGATACGCAGTATTTT.

This rearrangement joins TRBV28 to TRBJ2-6; D is perhaps TRBD2 (5 bases). The CDR3 contains 15 residues. Germline CDR1 is MDHEN and CDR2 is SYDVKM. V was shortened by 5 bases and J by 0 bases, with 8 bases between the two germline ends. The CDR3: CASSPAGSGANVLTF. CDR3 DNA: TGTGCCAGCAGTCCCGCGGGCTCTGGGGCCAACGTCCTGACTTTC.

The V gene is TRBV9, the J gene TRBJ2-3; 13 nucleotides align to TRBD2. The CDR3 extends over 16 amino acids. With V trimmed by 3 bases and J by 4 bases, 5 bases remained unmatched. Germline CDR1 and CDR2: SGDLS and YYNGEE. CDR3 bases: TGTGCCAGCAGCGCCGCACTAGCGGGGGGGCCAGATACGCAGTATTTT. It yields the protein CASSAALAGGPDTQYF.

The chain uses TRBV6-4 and TRBJ1-1, with a tentative D call TRBD1 (5 bases). The CDR3 totals 14 residues. Germline lookup yields CDR1 MRHNA and CDR2 SNTAGT. Trimming stripped 6 bases from V and 1 base from J, with 12 bases between. The CDR3: CASSAGRGNTEAFF. DNA of the CDR3: TGTGCCAGCAGCGCGGGGAGGGGGAACACTGAAGCTTTCTTT.

This sequence joins TRBV27 and TRBJ2-1; no firm D call. Germline CDR1 MNHEY, CDR2 SMNVEV (reference sequence). CDR3 length equals 14 residues. V was trimmed by 6 bases and J by 9 bases, leaving 18 bases between them. This chain's CDR3 is CASRPELISTEQFF. The CDR3 DNA reads as TGTGCCAGCAGGCCGGAACTAATTTCTACTGAGCAGTTCTTC.

The chain links TRBV5-1 to TRBJ1-6; a possible D gene is TRBD1 (6 bases). The CDR3 consists of 16 residues. V dropped 0 bases and J dropped 9 bases, with 16 bases sitting between them. Germline V gene sequence: CDR1 SGHRS, CDR2 YFSETQ. CDR3 in amino acids: CASSLGEGGRGSPLHF. DNA of the CDR3: TGCGCCAGCAGCTTGGGTGAAGGTGGCAGGGGTTCACCCCTCCACTTT.

The chain links TRBV6-2 or TRBV6-3 to TRBJ1-5; a possible D gene is TRBD1 (5 bases). The CDR3 has 15 residues. V lost 6 bases and J 0 bases, leaving 12 bases between the germline ends. Looked up from germline, CDR1 is MNHEY and CDR2 is SVGEGT. The CDR3 DNA reads TGTGCCAGCAGCCACGGGGGGGGTAGCAATCAGCCCCAGCATTTT. Encoded protein: CASSHGGGSNQPQHF.

The gene calls are TRBV9 and TRBJ2-5, with D perhaps TRBD2 (6 bases). The germline V gene has CDR1 SGDLS and CDR2 YYNGEE. CDR3 length: 13 residues. V shed 7 bases and J shed 5 bases, with 15 bases lying between them. CDR3 loop: CASSGAGRETQYF. The CDR3 nucleotides read TGTGCCAGCTCTGGGGCAGGGAGGGAGACCCAGTACTTC.

The chain carries TRBV5-6 and TRBJ1-3, with a tentative D call TRBD1 (6 bases). CDR1 and CDR2 from the germline V gene are SGHDT and YYEEEE. Trimming removed 2 bases at V and 0 bases at J, with 15 bases between. CDR3 length: 17 amino acids. CDR3 in DNA: TGTGCCAGCAGCTTTCCGACAGGACTCAACTCTGGAAACACCATATATTTT. Residues: CASSFPTGLNSGNTIYF. The variable domain in full, with the rest retrieved from reference TRBV5-6 and TRBJ1-3, is DAGVTQSPTHLIKTRGQQVTLRCSPKSGHDTVSWYQQALGQGPQFIFQYYEEEERQRGNFPDRFSGHQFPNYSSELNVNALLLGDSALYLCASSFPTGLNSGNTIYFGEGSWLTVV.

The V call is TRBV13, the J call TRBJ1-5; 10 positions match TRBD1. With 5 bases clipped from V and 2 bases from J, the junction kept 3 bases outside the gene matches. Germline CDR1 is PRHDT and CDR2 is FYEKMQ (reference sequence). This CDR3 has 15 residues. CDR3 in amino acids: CASSTGTGGNQPQHF. The CDR3 DNA reads TGTGCCAGCAGCACAGGGACAGGGGGCAATCAGCCCCAGCATTTT.

The chain employs TRBV6-2 or TRBV6-3 and TRBJ2-7; D perhaps matches TRBD1 (5 bases). Germline loops: CDR1 MNHEY, CDR2 SVGEGT. V was shortened by 2 bases and J by 5 bases, with 10 bases between the two germline ends. CDR3 length: 13 amino acids. The CDR3 loop reads CASSYLRVDEQYF. CDR3 in DNA: TGTGCCAGCAGTTACCTCAGGGTCGACGAGCAGTACTTC.

CDR3 coding DNA: TGTGCCAGCAGCGTAGCGGGGGAGACCCAGTACTTC. This codes for CASSVAGETQYF. This rearrangement joins TRBV9 to TRBJ2-5; D possibly corresponds to TRBD2 (5 bases). CDR1 is SGDLS, CDR2 YYNGEE, per germline. The ends were cut back, 0 bases at V and 5 bases at J, with 5 bases in the middle. The CDR3 covers 12 residues.